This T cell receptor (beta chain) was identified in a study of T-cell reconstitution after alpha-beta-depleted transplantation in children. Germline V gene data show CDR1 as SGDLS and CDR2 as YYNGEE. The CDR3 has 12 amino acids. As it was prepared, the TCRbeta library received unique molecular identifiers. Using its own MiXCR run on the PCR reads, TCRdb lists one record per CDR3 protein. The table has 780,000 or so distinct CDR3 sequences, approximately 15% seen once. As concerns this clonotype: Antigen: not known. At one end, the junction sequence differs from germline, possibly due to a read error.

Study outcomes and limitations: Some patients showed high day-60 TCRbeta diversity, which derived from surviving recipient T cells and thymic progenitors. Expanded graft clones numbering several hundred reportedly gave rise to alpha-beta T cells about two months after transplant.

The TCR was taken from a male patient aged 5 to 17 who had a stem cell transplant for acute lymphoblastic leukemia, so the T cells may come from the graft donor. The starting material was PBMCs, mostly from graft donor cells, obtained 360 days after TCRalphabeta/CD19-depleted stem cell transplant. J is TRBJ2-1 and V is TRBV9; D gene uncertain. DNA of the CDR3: TGTGCCAACAGCGTTAACTATCATGAGCAGTTCTTC. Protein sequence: CANSVNYHEQFF.